The subject of this entry is one TCR beta chain. Its antigen is not identified. After removal of 7 bases from V and 4 bases from J, the junction contained 14 bases not matched to a gene. The CDR3 is 16 amino acids. The germline gives CDR1 MGHDK, CDR2 SYGVNS. Treatment meaning: some 19 received Ad26.COV2.S at low or high dose, single or two shots; several received placebo; per-sample allocation not given. Repertoires come from day 63 after the first vaccine or placebo injection. The data were taken from a study of Ad26.COV2.S vaccination and SARS-CoV-2 variants. Across the study: Donor joined the COV1001 Ad26.COV2.S trial arm.

Generated by immunoSEQ multiplex PCR, the TCRdb table keeps only in-frame clones and is missing some. Altogether about 400,000 clones are present, 89% being singletons, with the ten largest covering under 2%. The study's findings and limits: Possibly, TCR breadth and depth analyses underestimated total T cell responses.

This clonotype originated in a person between 18 and 60 years old who received the Ad26.COV2.S COVID-19 vaccine or a placebo. This chain joins TRBV25-1 and TRBJ1-2; TRBD1 matches 8 bases. Sequences were derived from peripheral blood, sampled in a trial of Ad26.COV2.S vaccine versus placebo. CDR3 protein: CASNAPGTGEGYGYTF. The CDR3 DNA is TGTGCCAGCAACGCACCGGGGACAGGTGAAGGCTATGGCTACACCTTC.